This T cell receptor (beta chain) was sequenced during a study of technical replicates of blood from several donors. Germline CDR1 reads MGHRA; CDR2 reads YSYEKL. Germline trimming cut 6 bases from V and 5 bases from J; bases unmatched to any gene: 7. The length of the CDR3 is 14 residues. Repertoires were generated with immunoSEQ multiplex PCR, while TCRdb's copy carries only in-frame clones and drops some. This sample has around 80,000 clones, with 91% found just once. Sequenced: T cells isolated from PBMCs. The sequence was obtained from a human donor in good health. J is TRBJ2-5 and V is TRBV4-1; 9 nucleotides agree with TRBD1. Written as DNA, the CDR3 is TGCGCCAGCAGATCGACAGGGGGGAGGGAGACCCAGTACTTC. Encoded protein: CASRSTGGRETQYF.